This T cell receptor (beta chain) was identified during a study of spatial heterogeneity in lung cancer. Background on the study: Taken at a median of about 2 years after resection, follow-up PBMC samples underwent sequencing when available. Raw sequencing reads included, on average, more than eight appearances of each unique TCR and UMI combination. Study results and caveats: At tumor resection, ubiquitous expanded TCRs were detected in blood more often than later.

On this clonotype itself: Its specificity is not known.

CDR1 and CDR2 from the germline V gene are LGHNA and YNFKEQ. The CDR3 totals 16 residues. Trimming removed 4 bases from V and 0 bases from J; junction bases left unmatched: 6. A single record per CDR3 protein comes from TCRdb applying MiXCR to the 5' RACE reads. Found here are 35,000 to 55,000 distinct CDR3 sequences, about 12% of them singletons; the top ten hold roughly 32%. Time point meaning: blood at routine non-recurrence follow-up after resection. Sequencing was performed on whole RNA extracted from tumor and nontumor lung tissue, or from frozen PBMC, and the material was left unsorted. The rearrangement links TRBV4-2 to TRBJ2-7; TRBD1 matches at 10 bases. The sample was PBMCs, taken at follow-up. The source is a male donor with early-stage non-small cell lung cancer. The CDR3 bases are TGTGCCAGCAGCCCTGGACAGGGGGAACCCTCCTACGAGCAGTACTTC. Translation gives CASSPGQGEPSYEQYF.